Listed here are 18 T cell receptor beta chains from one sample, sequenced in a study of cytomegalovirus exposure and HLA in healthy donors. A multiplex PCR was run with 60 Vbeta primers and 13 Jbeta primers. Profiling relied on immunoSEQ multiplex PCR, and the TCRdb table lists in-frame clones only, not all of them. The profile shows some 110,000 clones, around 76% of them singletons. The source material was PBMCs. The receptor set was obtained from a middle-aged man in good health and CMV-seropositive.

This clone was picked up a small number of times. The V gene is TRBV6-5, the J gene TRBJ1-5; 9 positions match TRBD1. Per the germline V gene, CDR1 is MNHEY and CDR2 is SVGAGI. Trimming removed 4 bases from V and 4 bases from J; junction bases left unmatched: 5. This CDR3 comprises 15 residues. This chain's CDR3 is CASSFYRGPNQPQHF. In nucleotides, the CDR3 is TGTGCCAGCAGTTTTTACAGGGGGCCTAATCAGCCCCAGCATTTT.

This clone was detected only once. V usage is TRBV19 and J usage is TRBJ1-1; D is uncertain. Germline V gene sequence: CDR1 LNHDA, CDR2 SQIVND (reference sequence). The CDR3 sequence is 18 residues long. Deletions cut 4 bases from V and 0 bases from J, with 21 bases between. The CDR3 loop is CASSKTLQTLIMNTEAFF. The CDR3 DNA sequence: TGTGCCAGTAGTAAAACCCTACAGACCTTGATAATGAACACTGAAGCTTTCTTT.

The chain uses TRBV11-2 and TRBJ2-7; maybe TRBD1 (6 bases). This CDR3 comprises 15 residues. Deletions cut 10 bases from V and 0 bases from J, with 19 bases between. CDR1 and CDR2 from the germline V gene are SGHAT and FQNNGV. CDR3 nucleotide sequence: TGTGCCACCCGTGAGCCAGACAGGAGCTCCTACGAGCAGTACTTC. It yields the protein CATREPDRSSYEQYF.

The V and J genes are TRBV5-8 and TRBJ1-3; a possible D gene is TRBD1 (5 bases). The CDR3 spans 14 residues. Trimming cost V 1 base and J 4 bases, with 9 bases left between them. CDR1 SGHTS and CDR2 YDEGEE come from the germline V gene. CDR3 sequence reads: CASSLRGEGNTIYF. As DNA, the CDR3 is TGTGCCAGCAGCTTGAGGGGTGAAGGAAACACCATATATTTT. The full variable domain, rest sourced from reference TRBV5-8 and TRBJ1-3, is EAGVTQSPTHLIKTRGQQATLRCSPISGHTSVYWYQQALGLGLQFLLWYDEGEERNRGNFPPRFSGRQFPNYSSELNVNALELEDSALYLCASSLRGEGNTIYFGEGSWLTVV.

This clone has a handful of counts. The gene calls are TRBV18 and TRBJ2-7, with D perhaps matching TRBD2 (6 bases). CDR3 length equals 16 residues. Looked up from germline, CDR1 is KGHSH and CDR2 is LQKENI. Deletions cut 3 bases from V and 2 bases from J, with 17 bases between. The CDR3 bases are TGTGCCAGCTCACCTCCGACCCGGGACTTGACCTACGAGCAGTACTTC. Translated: CASSPPTRDLTYEQYF.

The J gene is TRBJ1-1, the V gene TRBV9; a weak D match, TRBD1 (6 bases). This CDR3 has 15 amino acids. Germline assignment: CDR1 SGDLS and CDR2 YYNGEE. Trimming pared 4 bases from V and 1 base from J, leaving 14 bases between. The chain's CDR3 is CASSPTGGQNTEAFF. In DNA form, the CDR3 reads TGTGCCAGCAGCCCCACGGGGGGACAGAACACTGAAGCTTTCTTT.

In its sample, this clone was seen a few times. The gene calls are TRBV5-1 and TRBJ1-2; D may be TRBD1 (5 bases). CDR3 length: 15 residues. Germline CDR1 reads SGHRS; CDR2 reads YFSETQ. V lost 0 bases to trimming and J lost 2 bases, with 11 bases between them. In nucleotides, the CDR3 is TGCGCCAGCAGCTTGGCCGGGGGATCGAACTATGGCTACACCTTC. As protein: CASSLAGGSNYGYTF.

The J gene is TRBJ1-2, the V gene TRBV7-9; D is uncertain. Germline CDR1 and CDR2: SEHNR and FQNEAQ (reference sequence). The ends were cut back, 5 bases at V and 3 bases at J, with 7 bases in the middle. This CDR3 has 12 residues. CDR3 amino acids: CASSNLDYGYTF. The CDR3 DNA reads TGTGCCAGCAGCAATCTTGACTATGGCTACACCTTC.

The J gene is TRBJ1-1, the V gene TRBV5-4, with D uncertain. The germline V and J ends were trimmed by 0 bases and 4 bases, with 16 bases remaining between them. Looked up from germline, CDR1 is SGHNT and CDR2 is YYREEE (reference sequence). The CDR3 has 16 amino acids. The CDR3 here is CASSLGGLWGGTEAFF. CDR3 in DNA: TGTGCCAGCAGCTTGGGAGGGCTATGGGGTGGCACTGAAGCTTTCTTT.

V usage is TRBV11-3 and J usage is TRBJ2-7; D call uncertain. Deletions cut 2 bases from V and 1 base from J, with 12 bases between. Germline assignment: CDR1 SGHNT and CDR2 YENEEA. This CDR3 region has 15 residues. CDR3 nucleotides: TGTGCCAGCAGCTTACGTGGAGATCTTTCCTACGAGCAGTACTTC. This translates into CASSLRGDLSYEQYF.

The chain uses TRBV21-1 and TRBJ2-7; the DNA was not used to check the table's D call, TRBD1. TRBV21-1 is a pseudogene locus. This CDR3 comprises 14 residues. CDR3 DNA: TGTGCCAGCATCCTGGGACAGGAAGTCTACGAGCAGTACTTC. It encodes CASILGQEVYEQYF.

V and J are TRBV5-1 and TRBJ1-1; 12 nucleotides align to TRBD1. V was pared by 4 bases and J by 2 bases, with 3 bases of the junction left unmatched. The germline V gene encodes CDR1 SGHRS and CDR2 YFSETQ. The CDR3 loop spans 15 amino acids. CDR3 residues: CASSGTGGENTEAFF. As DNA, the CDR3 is TGCGCCAGCAGCGGGACAGGGGGCGAAAACACTGAAGCTTTCTTT.

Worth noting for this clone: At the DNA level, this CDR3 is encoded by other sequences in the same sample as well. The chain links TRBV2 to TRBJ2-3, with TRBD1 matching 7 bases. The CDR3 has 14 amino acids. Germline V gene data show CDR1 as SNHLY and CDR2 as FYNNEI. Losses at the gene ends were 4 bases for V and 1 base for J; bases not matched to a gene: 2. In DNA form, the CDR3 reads TGTGCCAGCAGTGTTACAGGGGGCACAGATACGCAGTATTTT. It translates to CASSVTGGTDTQYF.

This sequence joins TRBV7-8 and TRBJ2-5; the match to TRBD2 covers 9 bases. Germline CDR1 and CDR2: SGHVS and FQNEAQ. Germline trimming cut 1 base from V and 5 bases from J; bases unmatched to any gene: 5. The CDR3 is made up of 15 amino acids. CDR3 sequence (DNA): TGTGCCAGCAGCTTAGGTGGGACTAGCATGGAGACCCAGTACTTC. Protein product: CASSLGGTSMETQYF.

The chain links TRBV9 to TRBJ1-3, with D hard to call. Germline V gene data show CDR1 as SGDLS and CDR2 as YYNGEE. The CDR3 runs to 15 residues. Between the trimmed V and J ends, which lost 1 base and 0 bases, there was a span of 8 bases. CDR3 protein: CASSVSEVSGNTIYF. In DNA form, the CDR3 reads TGTGCCAGCAGCGTATCAGAGGTCTCTGGAAACACCATATATTTT.

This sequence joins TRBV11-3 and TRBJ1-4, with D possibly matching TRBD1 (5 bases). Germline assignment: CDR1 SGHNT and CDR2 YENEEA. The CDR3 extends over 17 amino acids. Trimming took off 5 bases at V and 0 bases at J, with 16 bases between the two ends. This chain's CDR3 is CASSTWDLEATNEKLFF. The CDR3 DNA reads TGTGCCAGCAGCACCTGGGACTTAGAAGCAACTAATGAAAAACTGTTTTTT.

The chain's CDR3 is CASSQAASGSLEQFF. The CDR3 nucleotides are TGTGCCAGCAGCCAAGCGGCTAGCGGGAGCCTAGAGCAGTTCTTC. The V call is TRBV14, the J call TRBJ2-1; 10 bases fit TRBD2. The ends lost 1 base at V and 10 bases at J; junction bases unmatched: 7. CDR1 SGHDN and CDR2 FVKESK come from the germline V gene. The CDR3 spans 15 residues.

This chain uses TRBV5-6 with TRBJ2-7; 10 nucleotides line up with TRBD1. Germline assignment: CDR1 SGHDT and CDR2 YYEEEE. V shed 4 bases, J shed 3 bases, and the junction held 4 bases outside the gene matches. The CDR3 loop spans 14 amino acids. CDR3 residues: CASSPGQGNYEQYF. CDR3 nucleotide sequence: TGTGCCAGCAGCCCGGGACAGGGGAACTACGAGCAGTACTTC.